The subject of this entry is one T cell receptor beta chain. Its antigen is not identified. Using immunoSEQ multiplex PCR, the repertoire was profiled, and TCRdb retains in-frame clones only, with some absent. The sample lists about 32,000 clones, over 80% occurring once. Germline CDR1 MNHNS, CDR2 SASEGT. The CDR3 extends over 12 amino acids. Trimming stripped 8 bases from V and 3 bases from J, with 11 bases between. The sample belongs to a study of STAT5B mutations in CD4+ large granular lymphocyte leukemia. Study-wide results and caveats: Without putative leukemic clones, patient CD4-sorted repertoires remained more clonal than healthy CD4+ repertoires.

The V gene is TRBV6-1, the J gene TRBJ2-7; possibly TRBD2 for D (6 bases). Material: CD4+ T cells from blood buffy coats. This TCR was sampled from a human donor in good health. The CDR3 DNA reads as TGTGCCAGCGGGGGGAATATCTACGAGCAGTACTTC. This translates into CASGGNIYEQYF.